The clone carrying this TCR beta chain has ten or more counts. The record originates from a study of molecular identifiers for immune sequencing clone quantification. Overall study: Replicate RNA from around 20,000 or 100,000 naive CD8 T cells formed five aliquots; four were sequenced.

Previously reported methods and listed TCR primers produced the bulk TCR libraries. TCRdb fed the PCR reads into MiXCR, producing one record per CDR3 protein. The data show roughly 320,000 distinct CDR3 sequences, about a fifth seen once. V was clipped by 0 bases and J by 0 bases, with 12 bases between them. CDR3 length: 16 amino acids. Looked up from germline, CDR1 is SGDLS and CDR2 is YYNGEE. For naive CD8 T cells, sorting used the CD8+CD4-CCR7+CD45RA+ phenotype. The chain links TRBV9 to TRBJ1-2; a weak D match, TRBD1 (6 bases). The receptor's source is a human donor in good health. Some libraries in this study had Jurkat cell RNA spiked in. The sequenced sample was naive CD8+ T cells from blood, with Jurkat cell RNA spiked in. Noted subset: FACS-sorted CD8+CD4-CCR7+CD45RA+ naive T cells. CDR3 nucleotide sequence: TGTGCCAGCAGCGTAGGGACAGAGCATTCTAACTATGGCTACACCTTC. Protein sequence: CASSVGTEHSNYGYTF.